The sequence of this TCR beta chain was determined in a study of T cell repertoires in cytomegalovirus infection. Across the whole study: Matching HLA type and CMV infection were both indicated by public TCR beta signatures.

TCRdb used MiXCR to reprocess the reads, holding one entry per CDR3 protein. The sample contains hundreds of thousands of distinct CDR3 sequences, under 45% of which appear only once. V trimming: 2 bases; J trimming: 5 bases; junction bases outside the gene matches: 5. Per germline, CDR1 DFQATT and CDR2 SNEGSKA (reference sequence). The CDR3 length is 13 residues. General study points: Totalled public TCR beta family frequency picked out people who carried CMV plus the relevant HLA. HLA-C-restricted CMV-specific TCR beta clonotypes prevailed in the ex vivo response.

Comments on this clonotype: What it binds is not known.

The origin of this receptor is a human donor in good health (CMV status not recorded). Some clones in this sample may be carry-over from other donors' samples. The chain links TRBV20-1 to TRBJ2-7; 8 bases match TRBD1. The sample here was cultured PBMCs, taken from culture after CMV antigen stimulation. CDR3 in DNA: TGCAGTGCTAGATCCGACAGGGGACACGAGCAGTACTTC. As protein: CSARSDRGHEQYF.